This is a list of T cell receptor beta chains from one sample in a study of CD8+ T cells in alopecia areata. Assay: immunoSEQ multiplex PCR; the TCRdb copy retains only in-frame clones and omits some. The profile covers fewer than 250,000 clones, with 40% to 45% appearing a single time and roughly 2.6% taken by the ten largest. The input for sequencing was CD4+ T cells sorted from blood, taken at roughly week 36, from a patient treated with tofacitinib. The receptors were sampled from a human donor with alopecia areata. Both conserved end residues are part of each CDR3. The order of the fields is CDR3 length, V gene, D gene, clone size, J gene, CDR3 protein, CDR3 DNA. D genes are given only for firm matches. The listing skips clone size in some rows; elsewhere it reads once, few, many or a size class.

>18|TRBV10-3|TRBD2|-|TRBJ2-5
CAISGRLAGQSAGETQYF
TGTGCCATCAGTGGCCGGCTAGCGGGCCAATCTGCGGGGGAGACCCAGTACTTC
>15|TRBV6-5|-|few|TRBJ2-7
CASTRTPRGSYEQYF
TGTGCCAGCACCAGGACACCGCGGGGATCCTACGAGCAGTACTTC
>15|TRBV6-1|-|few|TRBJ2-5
CASSPVGAGQETQYF
TGTGCCAGCAGTCCCGTGGGGGCCGGCCAAGAGACCCAGTACTTC
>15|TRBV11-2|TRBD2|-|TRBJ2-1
CASSSSGRSGNEQFF
TGTGCCAGCAGCTCTAGCGGGAGATCTGGCAATGAGCAGTTCTTC
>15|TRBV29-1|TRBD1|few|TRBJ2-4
CSVGDRTLTKNIQYF
TGCAGCGTTGGGGACAGAACCTTAACCAAAAACATTCAGTACTTC
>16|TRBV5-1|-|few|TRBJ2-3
CASSSGQSTRTDTQYF
TGCGCCAGCAGCTCTGGACAGTCAACCCGCACAGATACGCAGTATTTT
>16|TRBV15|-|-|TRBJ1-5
CATSRVVTVGDQPQHF
TGTGCCACCAGCAGAGTCGTTACCGTGGGTGATCAGCCCCAGCATTTT
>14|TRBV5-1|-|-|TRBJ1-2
CASSEDTGPYGYTF
TGCGCCAGCAGCGAGGATACAGGGCCCTATGGCTACACCTTC
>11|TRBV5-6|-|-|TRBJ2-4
CASSLKNIQYF
TGTGCCAGCAGCTTGAAAAACATTCAGTACTTC
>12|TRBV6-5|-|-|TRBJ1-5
CASSQPDQPQHF
TGTGCCAGCAGTCAACCTGATCAGCCCCAGCATTTT
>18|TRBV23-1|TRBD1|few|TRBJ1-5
CASSRRRDREGGNQPQHF
TGCGCCAGCAGTCGCCGGAGGGACAGGGAAGGAGGCAATCAGCCCCAGCATTTT